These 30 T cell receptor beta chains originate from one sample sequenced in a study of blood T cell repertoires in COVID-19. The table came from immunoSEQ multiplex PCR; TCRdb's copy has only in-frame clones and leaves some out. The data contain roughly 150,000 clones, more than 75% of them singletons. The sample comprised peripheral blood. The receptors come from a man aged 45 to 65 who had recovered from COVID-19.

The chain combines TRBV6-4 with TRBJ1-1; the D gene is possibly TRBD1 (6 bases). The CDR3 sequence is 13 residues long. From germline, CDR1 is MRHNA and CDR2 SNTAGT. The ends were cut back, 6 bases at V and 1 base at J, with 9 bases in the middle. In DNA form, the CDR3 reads TGTGCCAGCAGCTTGGACAGGAACACTGAAGCTTTCTTT. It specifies CASSLDRNTEAFF.

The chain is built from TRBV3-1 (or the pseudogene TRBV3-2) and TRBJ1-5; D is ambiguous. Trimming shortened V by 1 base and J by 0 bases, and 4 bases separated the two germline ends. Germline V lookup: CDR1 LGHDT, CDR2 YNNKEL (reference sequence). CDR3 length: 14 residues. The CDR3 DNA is TGTGCCAGCAGCCAAGGGGCTAGCAATCAGCCCCAGCATTTT. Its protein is CASSQGASNQPQHF.

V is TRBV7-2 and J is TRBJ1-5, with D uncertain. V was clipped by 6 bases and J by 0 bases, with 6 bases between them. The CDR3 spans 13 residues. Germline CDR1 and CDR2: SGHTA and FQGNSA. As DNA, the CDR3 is TGTGCCAGCAGTTTGAGTAGCAATCAGCCCCAGCATTTT. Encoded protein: CASSLSSNQPQHF.

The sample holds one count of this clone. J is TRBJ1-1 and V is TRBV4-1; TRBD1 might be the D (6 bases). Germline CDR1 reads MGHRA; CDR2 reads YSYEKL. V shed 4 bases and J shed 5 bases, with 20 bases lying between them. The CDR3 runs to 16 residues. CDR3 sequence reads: CASSRSGSDSLTEAFF. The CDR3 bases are TGCGCCAGCAGCCGAAGTGGATCGGACAGTCTGACTGAAGCTTTCTTT.

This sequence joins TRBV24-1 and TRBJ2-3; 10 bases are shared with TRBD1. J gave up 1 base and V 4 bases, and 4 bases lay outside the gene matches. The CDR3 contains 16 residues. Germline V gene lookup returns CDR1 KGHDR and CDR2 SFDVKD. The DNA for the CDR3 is TGTGCCACCAGTGACCCGACAGGGGGCGGCACAGATACGCAGTATTTT. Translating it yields CATSDPTGGGTDTQYF.

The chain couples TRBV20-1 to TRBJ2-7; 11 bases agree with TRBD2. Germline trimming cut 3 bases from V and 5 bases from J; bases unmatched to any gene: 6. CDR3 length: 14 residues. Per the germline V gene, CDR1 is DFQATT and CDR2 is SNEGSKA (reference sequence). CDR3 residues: CSASVAGGPHEQYF. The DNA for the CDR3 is TGCAGTGCTAGTGTAGCGGGAGGGCCCCACGAGCAGTACTTC.

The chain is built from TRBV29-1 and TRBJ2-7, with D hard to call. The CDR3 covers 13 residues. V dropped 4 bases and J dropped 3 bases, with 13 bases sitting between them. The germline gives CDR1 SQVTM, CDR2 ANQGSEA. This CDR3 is CSVAAGSLYEQYF. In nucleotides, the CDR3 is TGCAGCGTTGCGGCAGGAAGTCTCTACGAGCAGTACTTC.

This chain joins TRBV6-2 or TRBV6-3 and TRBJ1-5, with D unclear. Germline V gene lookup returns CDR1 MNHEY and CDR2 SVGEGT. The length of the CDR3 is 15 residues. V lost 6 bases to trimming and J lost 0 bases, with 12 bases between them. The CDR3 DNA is TGTGCCAGCAGCCCAAACGGTCTTAGCAATCAGCCCCAGCATTTT. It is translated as CASSPNGLSNQPQHF.

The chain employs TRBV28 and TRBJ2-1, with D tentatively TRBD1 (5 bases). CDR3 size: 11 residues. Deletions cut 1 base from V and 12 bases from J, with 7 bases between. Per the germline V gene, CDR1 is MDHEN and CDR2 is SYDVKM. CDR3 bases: TGTGCCAGCAGTTTATCCGACAGGCAGTTCTTC. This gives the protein CASSLSDRQFF. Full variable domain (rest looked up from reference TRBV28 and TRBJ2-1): DVKVTQSSRYLVKRTGEKVFLECVQDMDHENMFWYRQDPGLGLRLIYFSYDVKMKEKGDIPEGYSVSREKKERFSLILESASTNQTSMYLCASSLSDRQFFGPGTRLTVL.

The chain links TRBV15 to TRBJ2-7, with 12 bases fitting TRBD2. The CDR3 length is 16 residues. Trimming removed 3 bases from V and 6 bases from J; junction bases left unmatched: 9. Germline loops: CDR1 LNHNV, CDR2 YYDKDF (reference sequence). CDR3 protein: CATSRGTSGRSSEQYF. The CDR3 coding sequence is TGTGCCACCAGCAGGGGAACTAGCGGGAGGTCTTCCGAGCAGTACTTC.

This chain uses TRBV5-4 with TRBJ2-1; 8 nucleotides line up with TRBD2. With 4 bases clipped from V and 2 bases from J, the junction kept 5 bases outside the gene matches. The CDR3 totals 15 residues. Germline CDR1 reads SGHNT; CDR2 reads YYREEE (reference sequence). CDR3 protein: CASSPSGSAYNEQFF. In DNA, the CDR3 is TGTGCCAGCAGCCCGAGCGGGAGCGCCTACAATGAGCAGTTCTTC.

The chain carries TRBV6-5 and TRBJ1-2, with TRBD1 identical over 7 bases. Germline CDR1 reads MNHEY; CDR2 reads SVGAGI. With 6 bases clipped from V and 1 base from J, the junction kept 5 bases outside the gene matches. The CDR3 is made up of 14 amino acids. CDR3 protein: CASSRQGSNYGYTF. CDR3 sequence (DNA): TGTGCCAGCAGCAGACAGGGTAGTAACTATGGCTACACCTTC.

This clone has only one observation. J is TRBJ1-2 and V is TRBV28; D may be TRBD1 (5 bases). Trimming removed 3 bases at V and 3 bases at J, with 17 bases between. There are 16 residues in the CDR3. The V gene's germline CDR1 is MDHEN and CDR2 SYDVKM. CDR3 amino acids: CASSFPGIREDYGYTF. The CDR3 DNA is TGTGCCAGCAGTTTTCCGGGAATCAGGGAGGACTATGGCTACACCTTC.

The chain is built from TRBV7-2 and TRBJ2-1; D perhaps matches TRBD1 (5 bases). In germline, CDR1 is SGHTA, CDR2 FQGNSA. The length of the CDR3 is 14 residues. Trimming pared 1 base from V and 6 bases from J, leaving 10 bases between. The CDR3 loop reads CASSLGRQSNEQFF. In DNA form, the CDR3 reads TGTGCCAGCAGCTTAGGCCGACAGAGCAATGAGCAGTTCTTC.

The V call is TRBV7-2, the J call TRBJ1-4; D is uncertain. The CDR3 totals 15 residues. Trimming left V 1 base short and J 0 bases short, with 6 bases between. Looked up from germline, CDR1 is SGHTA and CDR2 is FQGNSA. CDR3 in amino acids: CASSLVRTTNEKLFF. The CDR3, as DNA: TGTGCCAGCAGCTTAGTCAGAACAACTAATGAAAAACTGTTTTTT.

The CDR3 region has the DNA TGTGCCAGCAGCCAAGTACAGGGCTATGGCTACACCTTC. This sequence encodes CASSQVQGYGYTF. The J gene is TRBJ1-2, the V gene TRBV14, with D possibly TRBD1 on 6 matching bases. This CDR3 is built from 13 residues. Trimming took 1 base from V and 4 from J, leaving 7 bases between them. The V gene's germline CDR1 is SGHDN and CDR2 FVKESK.

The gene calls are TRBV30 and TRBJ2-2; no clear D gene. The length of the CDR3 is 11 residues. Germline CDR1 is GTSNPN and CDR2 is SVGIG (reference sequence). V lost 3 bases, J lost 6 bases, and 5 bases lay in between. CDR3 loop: CAWREAGELFF. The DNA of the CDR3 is TGTGCCTGGAGAGAGGCCGGGGAGCTGTTTTTT.

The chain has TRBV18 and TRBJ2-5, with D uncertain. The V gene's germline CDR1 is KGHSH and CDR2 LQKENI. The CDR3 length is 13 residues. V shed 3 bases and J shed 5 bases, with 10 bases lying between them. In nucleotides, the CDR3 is TGTGCCAGCTCACCGGGCCAGACCGAGACCCAGTACTTC. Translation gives CASSPGQTETQYF.

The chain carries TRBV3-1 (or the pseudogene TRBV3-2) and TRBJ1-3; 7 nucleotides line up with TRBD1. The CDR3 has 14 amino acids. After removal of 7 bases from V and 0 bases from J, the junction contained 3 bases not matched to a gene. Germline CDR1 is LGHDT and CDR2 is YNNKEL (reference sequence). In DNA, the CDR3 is TGTGCCAGCACCCGACAGGGCTCTGGAAACACCATATATTTT. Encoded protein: CASTRQGSGNTIYF.

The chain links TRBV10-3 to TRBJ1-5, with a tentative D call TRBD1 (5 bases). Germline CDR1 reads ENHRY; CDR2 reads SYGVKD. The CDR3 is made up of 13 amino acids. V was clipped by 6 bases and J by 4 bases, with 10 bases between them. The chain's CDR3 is CAISREGNQPQHF. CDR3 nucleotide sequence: TGTGCCATCAGCAGGGAGGGGAATCAGCCCCAGCATTTT.

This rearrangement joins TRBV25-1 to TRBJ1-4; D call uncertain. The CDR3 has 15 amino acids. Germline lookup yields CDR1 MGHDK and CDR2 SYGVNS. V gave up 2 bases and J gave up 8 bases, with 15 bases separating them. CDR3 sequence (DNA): TGTGCCAGCAGTGAAACCGGCAGGTTCGGCGAAAAACTGTTTTTT. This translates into CASSETGRFGEKLFF.

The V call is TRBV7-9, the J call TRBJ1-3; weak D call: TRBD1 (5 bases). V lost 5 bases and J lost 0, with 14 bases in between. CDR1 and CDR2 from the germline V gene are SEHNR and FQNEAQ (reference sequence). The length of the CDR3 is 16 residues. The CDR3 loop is CASSRATVSSGNTIYF. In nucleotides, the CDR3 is TGTGCCAGCAGCCGCGCGACAGTCTCCTCTGGAAACACCATATATTTT.

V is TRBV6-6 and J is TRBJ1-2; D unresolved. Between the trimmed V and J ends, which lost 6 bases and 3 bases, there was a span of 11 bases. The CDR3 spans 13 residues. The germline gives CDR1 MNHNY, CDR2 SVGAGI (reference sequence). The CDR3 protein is CASSQSEDYGYTF. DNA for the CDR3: TGTGCCAGCAGCCAATCGGAGGACTATGGCTACACCTTC.

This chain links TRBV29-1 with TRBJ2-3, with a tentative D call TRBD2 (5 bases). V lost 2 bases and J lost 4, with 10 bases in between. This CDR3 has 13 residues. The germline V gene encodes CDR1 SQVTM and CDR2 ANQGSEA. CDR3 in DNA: TGCAGCGTTGAACTAGCTGTTTCAGATACGCAGTATTTT. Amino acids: CSVELAVSDTQYF.

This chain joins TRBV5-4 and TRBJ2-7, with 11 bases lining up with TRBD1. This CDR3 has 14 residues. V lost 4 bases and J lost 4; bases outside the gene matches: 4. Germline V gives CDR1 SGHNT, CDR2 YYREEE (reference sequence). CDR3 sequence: CASSAGQGVYEQYF. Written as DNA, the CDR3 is TGTGCCAGCAGCGCGGGACAGGGGGTTTACGAGCAGTACTTC. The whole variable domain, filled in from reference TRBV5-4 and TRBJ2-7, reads ETGVTQSPTHLIKTRGQQVTLRCSSQSGHNTVSWYQQALGQGPQFIFQYYREEENGRGNFPPRFSGLQFPNYSSELNVNALELDDSALYLCASSAGQGVYEQYFGPGTRLTVT.

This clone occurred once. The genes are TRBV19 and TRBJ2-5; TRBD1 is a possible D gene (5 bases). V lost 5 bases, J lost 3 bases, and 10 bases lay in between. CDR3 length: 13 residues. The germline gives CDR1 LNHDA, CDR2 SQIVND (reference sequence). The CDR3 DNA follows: TGTGCCAGTAGTTTTCCAGGGAAAGAGACCCAGTACTTC. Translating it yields CASSFPGKETQYF.

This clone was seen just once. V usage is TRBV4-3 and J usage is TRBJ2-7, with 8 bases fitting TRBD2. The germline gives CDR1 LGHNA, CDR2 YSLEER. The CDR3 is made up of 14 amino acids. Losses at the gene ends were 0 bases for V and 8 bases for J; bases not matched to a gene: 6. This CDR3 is CASSQEAGVGKQYF. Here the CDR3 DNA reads TGCGCCAGCAGCCAAGAAGCGGGAGTGGGGAAGCAGTACTTC.

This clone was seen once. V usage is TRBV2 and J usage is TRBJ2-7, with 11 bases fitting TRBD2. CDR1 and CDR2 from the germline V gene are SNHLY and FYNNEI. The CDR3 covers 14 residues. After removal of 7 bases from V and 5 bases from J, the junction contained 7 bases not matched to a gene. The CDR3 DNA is TGTGCCAGCATCCCAGCACTAGCGGGAGACGAGCAGTACTTC. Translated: CASIPALAGDEQYF. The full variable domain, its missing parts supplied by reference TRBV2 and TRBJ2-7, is EPEVTQTPSHQVTQMGQEVILRCVPISNHLYFYWYRQILGQKVEFLVSFYNNEISEKSEIFDDQFSVERPDGSNFTLKIRSTKLEDSAMYFCASIPALAGDEQYFGPGTRLTVT.

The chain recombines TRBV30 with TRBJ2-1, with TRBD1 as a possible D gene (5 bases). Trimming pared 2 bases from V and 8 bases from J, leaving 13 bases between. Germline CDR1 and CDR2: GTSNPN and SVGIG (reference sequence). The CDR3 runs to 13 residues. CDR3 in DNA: TGTGCCTGGAGTAGGGGTTTTGGGGATGAGCAGTTCTTC. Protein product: CAWSRGFGDEQFF.

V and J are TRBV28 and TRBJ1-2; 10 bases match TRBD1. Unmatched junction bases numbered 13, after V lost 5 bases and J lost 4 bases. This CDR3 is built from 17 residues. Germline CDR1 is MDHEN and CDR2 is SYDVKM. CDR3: CASSPRTGGKRFYGYTF. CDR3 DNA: TGTGCCAGCAGTCCGAGGACAGGGGGTAAACGTTTCTATGGCTACACCTTC.